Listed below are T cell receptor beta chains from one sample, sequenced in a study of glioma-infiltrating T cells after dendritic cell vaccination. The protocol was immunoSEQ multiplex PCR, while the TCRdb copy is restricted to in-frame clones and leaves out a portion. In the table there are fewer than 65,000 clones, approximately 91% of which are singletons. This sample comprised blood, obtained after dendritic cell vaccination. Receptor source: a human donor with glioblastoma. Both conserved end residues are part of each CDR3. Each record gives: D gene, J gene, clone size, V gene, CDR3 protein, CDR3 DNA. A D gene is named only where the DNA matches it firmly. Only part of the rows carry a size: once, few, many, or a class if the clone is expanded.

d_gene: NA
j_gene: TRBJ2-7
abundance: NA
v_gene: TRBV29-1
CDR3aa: CSVTRDLSSYEQYF
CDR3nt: TGCAGCGTTACACGGGACTTAAGCTCCTACGAGCAGTACTTC

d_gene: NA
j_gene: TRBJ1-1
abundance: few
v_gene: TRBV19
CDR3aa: CASSIRGILTSHTEAFF
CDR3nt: TGTGCCAGTAGTATTAGGGGTATCCTGACGTCCCACACTGAAGCTTTCTTT

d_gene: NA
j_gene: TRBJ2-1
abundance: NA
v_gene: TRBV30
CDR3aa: CAWSVKGAYNEQFF
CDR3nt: TGTGCCTGGAGTGTAAAGGGGGCCTACAATGAGCAGTTCTTC

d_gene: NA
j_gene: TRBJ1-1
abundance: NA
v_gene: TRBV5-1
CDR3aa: CASSLDRGDTEAFF
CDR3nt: TGCGCCAGCAGCTTAGACAGAGGCGACACTGAAGCTTTCTTT

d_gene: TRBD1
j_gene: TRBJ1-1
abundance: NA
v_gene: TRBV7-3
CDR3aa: CASSLRQGLNTEAFF
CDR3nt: TGTGCCAGCAGCCTAAGACAGGGGTTGAACACTGAAGCTTTCTTT

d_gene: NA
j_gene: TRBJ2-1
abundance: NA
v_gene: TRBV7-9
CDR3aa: CASSRGLEPDQFF
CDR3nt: TGTGCCAGCAGCAGGGGACTCGAACCGGACCAGTTCTTC

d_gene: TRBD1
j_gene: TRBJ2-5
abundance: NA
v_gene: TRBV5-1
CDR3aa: CASSSGQGGWETQYF
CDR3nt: TGCGCCAGCAGCTCCGGACAGGGTGGCTGGGAGACCCAGTACTTC

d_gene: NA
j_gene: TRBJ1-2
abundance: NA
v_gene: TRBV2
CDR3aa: CASSTSSYGYTF
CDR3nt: TGTGCCAGCAGTACTTCTTCCTATGGCTACACCTTC

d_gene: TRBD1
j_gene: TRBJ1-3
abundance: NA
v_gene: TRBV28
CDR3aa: CASSSGTGVGNTIYF
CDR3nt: TGTGCCAGCAGTTCCGGGACAGGGGTTGGAAACACCATATATTTT

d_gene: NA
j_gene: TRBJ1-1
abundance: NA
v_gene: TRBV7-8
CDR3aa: CASSLGTGNTEAFF
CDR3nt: TGTGCCAGCAGCTTAGGTACAGGGAACACTGAAGCTTTCTTT

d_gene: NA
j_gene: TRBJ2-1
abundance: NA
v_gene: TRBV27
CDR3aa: CASSFGQGRYNEQFF
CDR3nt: TGTGCCAGCAGTTTCGGCCAGGGCCGCTACAATGAGCAGTTCTTC

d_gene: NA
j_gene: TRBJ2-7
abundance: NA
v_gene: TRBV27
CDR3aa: CASSFRAGAYEQYF
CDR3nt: TGTGCCAGCAGTTTTCGTGCCGGTGCCTACGAGCAGTACTTC

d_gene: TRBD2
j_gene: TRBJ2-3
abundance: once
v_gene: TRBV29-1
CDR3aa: CSAVAGVVSTQYF
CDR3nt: TGCAGCGCTGTAGCGGGGGTTGTAAGTACGCAGTATTTT

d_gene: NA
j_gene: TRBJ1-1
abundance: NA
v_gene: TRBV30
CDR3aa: CAWTVRGWKTEAFF
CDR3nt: TGTGCCTGGACGGTTAGGGGGTGGAAGACTGAAGCTTTCTTT